This T cell receptor beta chain is drawn from a study of blood T cell repertoires in COVID-19. Worth noting for this clone: A junction boundary mismatches the germline segment, possibly from a read error.

Profiling relied on immunoSEQ multiplex PCR, and the TCRdb table lists in-frame clones only, not all of them. The table shows roughly 78,000 clones, with about 89% occurring only once. Germline V gene lookup returns CDR1 SGDLS and CDR2 YYNGEE. The CDR3 covers 17 residues. This TCR was sampled from a woman aged 60 to 75 with acute or convalescent COVID-19. The sequenced sample was peripheral blood. The gene calls are TRBV9 and TRBJ2-3, with D possibly matching TRBD2 (7 bases). DNA for the CDR3: TGTGCCCGCAGCGTAGGTGGGGGGGCGGGGCAGTCAGATACGCAGTATTTT. Translated: CARSVGGGAGQSDTQYF.